This T cell receptor beta chain was identified during a study of OX40 agonist ivuxolimab in advanced cancers. Study in general: A mean age of roughly 66 years, range about 20 to 79, was recorded, and about 83% were male. Whole-study findings and limits: The antigens recognized by the expanded peripheral T cells, that is their antigen specificity, were not determined.

Systemic immunosuppression or a history of autoimmune disease excluded patients. A remark on this clone: Its matching antigen is unknown.

This table comes from immunoSEQ multiplex PCR, and its TCRdb copy is limited to in-frame clones, with some not included. Seen here are about 73,000 clones, roughly nine tenths observed once, and the top ten hold under 0.75%. Trimming removed 4 bases at V and 3 bases at J, with 16 bases between. Germline V gene sequence: CDR1 SGHRS, CDR2 YFSETQ. CDR3 length: 16 residues. The V and J genes are TRBV5-1 and TRBJ2-2, with TRBD2 as a possible D gene (5 bases). This TCR derives from an adult with an advanced solid tumor such as melanoma, head and neck, liver or kidney cancer. Sample: CD4+ or CD8+ T cells sorted from blood, taken in a trial of the OX40 agonist ivuxolimab. Here the CDR3 reads CASSPLVFRDTGELFF. Here the CDR3 DNA reads TGCGCCAGCAGCCCACTAGTTTTTCGGGACACCGGGGAGCTGTTTTTT. The variable domain in full, completed from reference TRBV5-1 and TRBJ2-2, reads KAGVTQTPRYLIKTRGQQVTLSCSPISGHRSVSWYQQTPGQGLQFLFEYFSETQRNKGNFPGRFSGRQFSNSRSEMNVSTLELGDSALYLCASSPLVFRDTGELFFGEGSRLTVL.